One sample yielded the 5 T cell receptor beta chains listed below, sequenced in a study of blood T cell repertoires in COVID-19. Method: immunoSEQ multiplex PCR; TCRdb's copy keeps in-frame clones and lacks some. The sample lists over 120,000 clones; roughly three quarters were seen once. Sample: peripheral blood. These TCRs come from a woman aged 60-75 years with acute or convalescent COVID-19.

The V and J genes are TRBV9 and TRBJ1-1, with D unresolved. V lost 3 bases and J lost 9, with 9 bases in between. Germline loops: CDR1 SGDLS, CDR2 YYNGEE. CDR3 length equals 11 residues. The CDR3 DNA follows: TGTGCCAGCAGCGCCCGCGACAAAGCTTTCTTT. This encodes CASSARDKAFF.

The V gene is TRBV28, the J gene TRBJ1-6, with TRBD1 matching over 8 bases. J lost 5 bases, V lost 3 bases, and 6 bases had no gene match. This CDR3 region has 16 residues. The germline CDR1 and CDR2 sequences are MDHEN and SYDVKM. The CDR3 sequence: CASSFRTGTNNSPLHF. The CDR3 DNA is TGTGCCAGCAGTTTCCGGACAGGGACCAATAATTCACCCCTCCACTTT.

The chain joins TRBV29-1 to TRBJ2-1; 7 positions agree with TRBD2. The junction had 6 bases not matched to a gene; V was cut back by 7 bases and J by 9 bases. The germline CDR1 and CDR2 sequences are SQVTM and ANQGSEA. CDR3 size: 11 residues. The CDR3 is CSALPGGEQFF. CDR3 nucleotide sequence: TGCAGCGCCCTTCCGGGAGGTGAGCAGTTCTTC.

The chain joins TRBV5-4 to TRBJ2-6; a weak D match, TRBD1 (6 bases). Between the trimmed V and J ends, which lost 4 bases and 0 bases, there was a span of 20 bases. The CDR3 loop spans 19 amino acids. Germline lookup yields CDR1 SGHNT and CDR2 YYREEE (reference sequence). CDR3 sequence (DNA): TGTGCCAGCAGCCCCCGATTGCAGGGGATAAGCTCTGGGGCCAACGTCCTGACTTTC. This sequence encodes CASSPRLQGISSGANVLTF.

The chain joins TRBV21-1 to TRBJ1-4; TRBD1 is the table's D call, not checked against the DNA. TRBV21-1 is assigned pseudogene status. The CDR3 covers 18 residues. CDR3 nucleotides: TGTGCCAGCAGCAAAGGAGGGGACAGGGCAGTCTCTGTGGGAAAACTGTTTTTT. Its protein is CASSKGGDRAVSVGKLFF.